This T cell receptor (beta chain) was recorded in a study of blood T cell repertoires in COVID-19. Across the study: Both acute and convalescent COVID-19 samples were obtained from the United States, Italy and Spain. Sources were T cells, B-cell-depleted T cells, or PBMCs; the material itself was cDNA or gDNA.

About this clone itself: Other DNA sequences in the sample encode the same CDR3.

The table came from immunoSEQ multiplex PCR; TCRdb's copy has only in-frame clones and leaves some out. The table shows about 210,000 clones, with approximately 82% occurring only once. Germline V gene lookup returns CDR1 SGHAT and CDR2 FQNNGV. This CDR3 region has 13 residues. With 1 base removed from V and 3 bases from J, the gap between germline ends came to 7 bases. Sequencing was performed on peripheral blood. The clonotype originates from a woman between 40 and 50 years old with acute or convalescent COVID-19. The chain uses TRBV11-2 and TRBJ2-7; a weak D match, TRBD1 (6 bases). In nucleotides, the CDR3 is TGTGCCAGCAGCTTAGGGGACATCTACGAGCAGTACTTC. Translation gives CASSLGDIYEQYF.